What follows are 6 T cell receptor beta chains derived from one specimen sequenced in a study of T cell responses to AZD1222 COVID-19 vaccine. Measured with immunoSEQ multiplex PCR; TCRdb has only the in-frame clones, and not every one. The sample lists some 99,000 clones, approximately 91% occurring once. This specimen consisted of peripheral blood, obtained on day 0 of MenACWY control vaccination. These receptor sequences come from an adult in good health.

This chain links TRBV29-1 with TRBJ2-7; weak D call: TRBD1 (5 bases). The CDR3 loop spans 13 amino acids. V was clipped by 0 bases and J by 1 base, with 7 bases between them. Germline V gives CDR1 SQVTM, CDR2 ANQGSEA. Written as DNA, the CDR3 is TGCAGCGTTGAAGACAGGGATTCCTACGAGCAGTACTTC. Translation gives CSVEDRDSYEQYF.

The CDR3 DNA sequence: TGTGCCAGCAGCCATTGGGTCAGGGGCAAAGCTAACTATGGCTACACCTTC. The encoded protein is CASSHWVRGKANYGYTF. The genes are TRBV5-4 and TRBJ1-2, with TRBD1 as a possible D gene (6 bases). Per germline, CDR1 SGHNT and CDR2 YYREEE (reference sequence). The CDR3 runs to 17 residues. The germline V and J ends were trimmed by 4 bases and 0 bases, with 19 bases remaining between them.

The J gene is TRBJ1-6, the V gene TRBV4-3; D unclear. The CDR3 sequence is 17 residues long. V was shortened by 0 bases and J by 6 bases, with 15 bases between the two germline ends. Germline lookup yields CDR1 LGHNA and CDR2 YSLEER. Written as DNA, the CDR3 is TGCGCCAGCAGCCAAGAACTGAGTCGGCTGGTTAATTCACCCCTCCACTTT. This sequence encodes CASSQELSRLVNSPLHF.

This chain joins TRBV30 and TRBJ1-2; D remains ambiguous. V lost 4 bases to trimming and J lost 4 bases, with 10 bases between them. Germline CDR1 GTSNPN, CDR2 SVGIG (reference sequence). The CDR3 consists of 12 residues. The CDR3 bases are TGTGCCTGGACAGTGGGTGGCTATGGCTACACCTTC. Translating gives CAWTVGGYGYTF.

J is TRBJ2-1 and V is TRBV18, with 14 bases matching TRBD2. J gave up 9 bases and V 0 bases, and 1 base lay outside the gene matches. Germline CDR1 is KGHSH and CDR2 is LQKENI. The CDR3 contains 15 residues. In DNA form, the CDR3 reads TGTGCCAGCTCACCACCGACTAGCGGGAGGGGTGAGCAGTTCTTC. As protein: CASSPPTSGRGEQFF.

The CDR3 loop reads CASRANYGYTF. The DNA of the CDR3 is TGTGCCAGCAGGGCAAACTATGGCTACACCTTC. The V and J genes are TRBV6-5 and TRBJ1-2, with D unclear. Deletions cut 6 bases from V and 2 bases from J, with 4 bases between. CDR3 size: 11 residues. The germline gives CDR1 MNHEY, CDR2 SVGAGI.